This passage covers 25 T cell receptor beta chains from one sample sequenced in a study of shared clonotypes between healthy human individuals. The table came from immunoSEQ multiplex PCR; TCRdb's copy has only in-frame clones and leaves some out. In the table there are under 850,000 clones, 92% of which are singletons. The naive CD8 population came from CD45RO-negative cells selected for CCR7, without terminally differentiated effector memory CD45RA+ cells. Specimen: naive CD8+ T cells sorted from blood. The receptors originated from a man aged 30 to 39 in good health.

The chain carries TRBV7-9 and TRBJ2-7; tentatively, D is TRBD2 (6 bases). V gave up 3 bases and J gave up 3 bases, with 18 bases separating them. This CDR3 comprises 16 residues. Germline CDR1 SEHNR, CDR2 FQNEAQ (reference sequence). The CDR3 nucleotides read TGTGCCAGCAGCTTCTCCCCCGGGACTGGGAACTACGAGCAGTACTTC. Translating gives CASSFSPGTGNYEQYF.

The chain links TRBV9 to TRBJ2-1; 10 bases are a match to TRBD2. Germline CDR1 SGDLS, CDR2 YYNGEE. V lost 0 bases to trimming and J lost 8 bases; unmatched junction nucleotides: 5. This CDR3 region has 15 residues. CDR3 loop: CASSVDSGGFYEQFF. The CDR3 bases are TGTGCCAGCAGCGTAGATAGCGGGGGGTTCTATGAGCAGTTCTTC.

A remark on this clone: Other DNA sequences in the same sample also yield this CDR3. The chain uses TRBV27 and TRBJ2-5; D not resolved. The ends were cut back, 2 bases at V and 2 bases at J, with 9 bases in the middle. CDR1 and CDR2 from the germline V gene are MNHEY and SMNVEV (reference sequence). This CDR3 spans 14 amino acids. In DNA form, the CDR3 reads TGTGCCAGCAGTTTACTTGGTGCGCAAGAGACCCAGTACTTC. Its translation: CASSLLGAQETQYF.

The CDR3 reads CASSLGPFEGNQPQHF. The CDR3 bases are TGTGCCAGCAGCCTGGGACCATTCGAGGGGAATCAGCCCCAGCATTTT. This sequence joins TRBV7-2 and TRBJ1-5; tentatively, D is TRBD1 (5 bases). The V end was cut by 5 bases, the J end by 4 bases, with 18 bases between. Germline CDR1 SGHTA, CDR2 FQGNSA. The CDR3 is 16 residues long.

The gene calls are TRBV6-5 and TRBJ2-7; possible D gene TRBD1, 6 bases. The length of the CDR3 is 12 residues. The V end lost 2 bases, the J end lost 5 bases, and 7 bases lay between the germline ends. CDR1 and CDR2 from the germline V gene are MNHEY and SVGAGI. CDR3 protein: CASSYEGDEQYF. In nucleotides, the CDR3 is TGTGCCAGCAGTTACGAGGGGGACGAGCAGTACTTC.

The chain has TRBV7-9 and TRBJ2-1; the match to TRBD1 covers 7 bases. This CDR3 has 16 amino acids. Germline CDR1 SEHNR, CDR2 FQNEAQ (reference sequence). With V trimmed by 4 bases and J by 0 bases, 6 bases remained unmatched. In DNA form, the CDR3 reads TGTGCCAGCAGCTCCCCAGGGGGTCCCTCCTACAATGAGCAGTTCTTC. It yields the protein CASSSPGGPSYNEQFF.

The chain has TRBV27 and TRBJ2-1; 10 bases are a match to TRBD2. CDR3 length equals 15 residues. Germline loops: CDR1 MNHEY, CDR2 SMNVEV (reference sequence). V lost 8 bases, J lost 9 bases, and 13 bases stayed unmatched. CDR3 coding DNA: TGTGCCAGCGAATCTCTAGCGGGGGAGGTAACTGAGCAGTTCTTC. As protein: CASESLAGEVTEQFF.

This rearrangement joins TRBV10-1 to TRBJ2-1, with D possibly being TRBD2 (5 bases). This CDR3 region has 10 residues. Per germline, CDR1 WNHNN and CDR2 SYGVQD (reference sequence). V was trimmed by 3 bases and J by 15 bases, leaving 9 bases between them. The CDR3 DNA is TGCGCCAGCAGTGAACTAGTCTGGTTCTTC. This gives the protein CASSELVWFF.

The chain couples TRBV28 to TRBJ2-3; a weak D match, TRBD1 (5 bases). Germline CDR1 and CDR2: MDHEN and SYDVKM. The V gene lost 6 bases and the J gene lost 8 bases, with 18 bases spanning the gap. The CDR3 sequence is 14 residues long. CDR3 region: CASSPGHRPGTQYF. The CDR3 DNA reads TGTGCCAGCAGCCCTGGACACCGACCCGGTACGCAGTATTTT.

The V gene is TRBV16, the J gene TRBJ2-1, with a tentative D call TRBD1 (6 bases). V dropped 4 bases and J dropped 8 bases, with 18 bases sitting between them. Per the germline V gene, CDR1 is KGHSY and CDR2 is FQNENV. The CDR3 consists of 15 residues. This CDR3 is CASSPERMGADEQFF. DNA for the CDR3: TGTGCCAGCAGCCCCGAGAGGATGGGGGCGGATGAGCAGTTCTTC.

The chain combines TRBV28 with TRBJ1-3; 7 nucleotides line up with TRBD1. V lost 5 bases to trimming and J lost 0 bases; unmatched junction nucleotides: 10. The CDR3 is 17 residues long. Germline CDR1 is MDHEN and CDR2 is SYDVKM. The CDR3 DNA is TGTGCCAGCAGTATCTACAGGGGTTCGGACTCTGGAAACACCATATATTTT. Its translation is CASSIYRGSDSGNTIYF.

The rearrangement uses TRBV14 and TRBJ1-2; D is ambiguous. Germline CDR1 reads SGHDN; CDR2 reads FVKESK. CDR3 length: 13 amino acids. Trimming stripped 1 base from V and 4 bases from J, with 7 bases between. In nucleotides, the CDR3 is TGTGCCAGCAGCCAAGGGAGGGCCTATGGCTACACCTTC. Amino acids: CASSQGRAYGYTF. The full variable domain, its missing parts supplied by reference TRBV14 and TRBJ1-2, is EAGVTQFPSHSVIEKGQTVTLRCDPISGHDNLYWYRRVMGKEIKFLLHFVKESKQDESGMPNNRFLAERTGGTYSTLKVQPAELEDSGVYFCASSQGRAYGYTFGSGTRLTVV.

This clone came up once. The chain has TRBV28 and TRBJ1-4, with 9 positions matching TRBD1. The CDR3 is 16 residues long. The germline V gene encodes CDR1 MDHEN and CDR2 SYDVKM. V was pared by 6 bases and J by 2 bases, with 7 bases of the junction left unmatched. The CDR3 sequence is CASSLTGGVTNEKLFF. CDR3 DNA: TGTGCCAGCAGCCTAACAGGGGGCGTTACTAATGAAAAACTGTTTTTT. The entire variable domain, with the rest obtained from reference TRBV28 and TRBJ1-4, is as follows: DVKVTQSSRYLVKRTGEKVFLECVQDMDHENMFWYRQDPGLGLRLIYFSYDVKMKEKGDIPEGYSVSREKKERFSLILESASTNQTSMYLCASSLTGGVTNEKLFFGSGTQLSVL.

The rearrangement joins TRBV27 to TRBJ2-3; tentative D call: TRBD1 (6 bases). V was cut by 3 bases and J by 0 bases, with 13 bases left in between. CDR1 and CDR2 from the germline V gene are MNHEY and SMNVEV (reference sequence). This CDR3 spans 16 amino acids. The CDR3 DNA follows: TGTGCCAGCAGTTTTTCGGACAGTCCTAGCACAGATACGCAGTATTTT. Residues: CASSFSDSPSTDTQYF.

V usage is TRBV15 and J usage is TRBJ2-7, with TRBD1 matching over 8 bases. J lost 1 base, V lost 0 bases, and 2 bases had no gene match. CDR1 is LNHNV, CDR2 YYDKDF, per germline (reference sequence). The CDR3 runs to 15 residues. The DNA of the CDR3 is TGTGCCACCAGCAGAGAAACAGGGGGGTCCTACGAGCAGTACTTC. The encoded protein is CATSRETGGSYEQYF. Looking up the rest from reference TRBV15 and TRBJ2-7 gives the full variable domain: DAMVIQNPRYQVTQFGKPVTLSCSQTLNHNVMYWYQQKSSQAPKLLFHYYDKDFNNEADTPDNFQSRRPNTSFCFLDIRSPGLGDTAMYLCATSRETGGSYEQYFGPGTRLTVT.

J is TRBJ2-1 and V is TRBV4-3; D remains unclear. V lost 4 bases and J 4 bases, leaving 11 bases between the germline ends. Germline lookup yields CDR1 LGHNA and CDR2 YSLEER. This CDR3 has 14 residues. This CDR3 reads CASSRGVVYNEQFF. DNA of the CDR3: TGCGCCAGCAGCCGTGGTGTAGTGTACAATGAGCAGTTCTTC.

The CDR3 sequence: CASLDRWHQETQYF. The CDR3 nucleotides are TGTGCCAGCTTAGACAGATGGCACCAAGAGACCCAGTACTTC. The chain links TRBV6-1 to TRBJ2-5, with a possible D match to TRBD1 (5 bases). The CDR3 contains 14 residues. Germline CDR1 MNHNS, CDR2 SASEGT. V lost 8 bases to trimming and J lost 0 bases, with 13 bases between them.

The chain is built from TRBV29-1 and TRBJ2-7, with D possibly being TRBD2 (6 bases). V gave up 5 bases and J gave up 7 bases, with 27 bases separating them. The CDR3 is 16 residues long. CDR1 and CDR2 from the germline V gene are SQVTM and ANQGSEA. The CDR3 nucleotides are TGCAGCGTTCCGGGAGCTTTTGGGCATGGGCCTGAAGAGCAGTACTTC. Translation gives CSVPGAFGHGPEEQYF.

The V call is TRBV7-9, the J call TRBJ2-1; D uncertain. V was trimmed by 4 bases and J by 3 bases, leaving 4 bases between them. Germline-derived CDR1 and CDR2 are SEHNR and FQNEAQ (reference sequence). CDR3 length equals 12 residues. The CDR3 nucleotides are TGTGCCAGCAGCTCATACTACAATGAGCAGTTCTTC. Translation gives CASSSYYNEQFF.

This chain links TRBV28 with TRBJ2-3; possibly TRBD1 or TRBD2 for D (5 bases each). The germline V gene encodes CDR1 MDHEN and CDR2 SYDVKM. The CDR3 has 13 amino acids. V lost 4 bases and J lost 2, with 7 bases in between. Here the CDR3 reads CASSWDHTDTQYF. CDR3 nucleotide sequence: TGTGCCAGCAGTTGGGACCACACAGATACGCAGTATTTT.

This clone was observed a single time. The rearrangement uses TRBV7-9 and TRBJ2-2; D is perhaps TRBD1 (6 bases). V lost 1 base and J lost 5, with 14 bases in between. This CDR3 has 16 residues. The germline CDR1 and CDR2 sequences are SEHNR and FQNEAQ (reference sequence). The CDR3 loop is CASSLEGTRGTGELFF. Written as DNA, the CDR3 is TGTGCCAGCAGCTTAGAGGGTACCAGGGGAACCGGGGAGCTGTTTTTT.

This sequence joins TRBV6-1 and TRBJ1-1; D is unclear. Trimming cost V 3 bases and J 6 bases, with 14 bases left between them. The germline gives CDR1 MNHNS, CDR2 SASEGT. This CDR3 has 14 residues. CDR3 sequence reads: CASSETIPYAEAFF. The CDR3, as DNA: TGTGCCAGCAGTGAGACGATCCCGTACGCTGAAGCTTTCTTT.

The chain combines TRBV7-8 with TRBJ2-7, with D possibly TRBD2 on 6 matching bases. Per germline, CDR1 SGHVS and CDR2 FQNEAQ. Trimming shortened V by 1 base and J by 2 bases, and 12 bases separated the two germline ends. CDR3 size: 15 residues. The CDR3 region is CASSLVGGRPYEQYF. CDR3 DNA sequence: TGTGCCAGCAGCTTAGTTGGGGGGAGACCCTACGAGCAGTACTTC.

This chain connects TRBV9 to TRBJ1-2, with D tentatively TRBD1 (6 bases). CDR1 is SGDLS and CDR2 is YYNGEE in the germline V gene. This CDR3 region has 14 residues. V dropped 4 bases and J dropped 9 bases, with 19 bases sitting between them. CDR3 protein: CASSIRDMATSYTF. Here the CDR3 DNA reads TGTGCCAGCAGCATACGGGACATGGCCACCAGCTACACCTTC.

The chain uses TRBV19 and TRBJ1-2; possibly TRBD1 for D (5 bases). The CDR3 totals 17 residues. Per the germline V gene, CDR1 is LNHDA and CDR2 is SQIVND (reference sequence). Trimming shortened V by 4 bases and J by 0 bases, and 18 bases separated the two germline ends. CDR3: CASSTIPDRGPNYGYTF. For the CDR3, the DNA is TGTGCCAGTAGTACCATACCAGACAGAGGACCTAACTATGGCTACACCTTC.